A selection of T cell receptor beta chains follows, all from one sample in a study of control samples from healthy donors and cancer patients. Method: immunoSEQ multiplex PCR; TCRdb's copy keeps in-frame clones and lacks some. The profile shows approximately 97,000 clones, around 90% of them singletons. The sequenced material came from blood. The receptors come from a human donor in good health. The donor label of this sample is uncertain. CDR3s include the opening cysteine and the closing phenylalanine or tryptophan. The D gene is left open where the match is weak. A clone size is listed for some rows: how often the clone was seen (once, few, many), or a class if it is expanded.

CDR3nt | CDR3aa | v_gene | d_gene | abundance | j_gene | len
TGCAGCGTTGAAGGGACAGGGAGAGAGACCCAGTACTTC | CSVEGTGRETQYF | TRBV29-1 | TRBD1 | . | TRBJ2-5 | 13
TGTGCCAGCAGCCGGACTAGCGGGGGCCCAGATACGCAGTATTTT | CASSRTSGGPDTQYF | TRBV14 | TRBD2 | . | TRBJ2-3 | 15
TGCGCCAGCAGCTGGGTTGTCGGCACCGGGGAGCTGTTTTTT | CASSWVVGTGELFF | TRBV5-1 | . | . | TRBJ2-2 | 14
TGTGCCAGCTCACCGGGGCAGGGCGAGCAGTACTTC | CASSPGQGEQYF | TRBV18 | . | . | TRBJ2-7 | 12
TGTGCCAGCGGTCGGCAGAGCAATCAGCCCCAGCATTTT | CASGRQSNQPQHF | TRBV27 | . | . | TRBJ1-5 | 13
TGCGCCAGCAGCTTGGGGGGGACTAGCGGTAGCACAGATACGCAGTATTTT | CASSLGGTSGSTDTQYF | TRBV5-1 | TRBD2 | . | TRBJ2-3 | 17
TGTGCCAGCAGCTCGACAAACACACGGGCGACCGGGGAGCTGTTTTTT | CASSSTNTRATGELFF | TRBV5-4 | . | . | TRBJ2-2 | 16
TGTGCCACCAGCCCCGGGACGGCTAACTATGGCTACACCTTC | CATSPGTANYGYTF | TRBV24-1 | . | . | TRBJ1-2 | 14
TGCGCCAGCAGCTTGTATGACGAGCAGTACTTC | CASSLYDEQYF | TRBV5-1 | . | . | TRBJ2-7 | 11
TGTGCCAGCAGCTTAGCAAGCGGCAACCAAGAGACCCAGTACTTC | CASSLASGNQETQYF | TRBV7-3 | . | . | TRBJ2-5 | 15
TGTGCCAGCAGTTTAACCCCGACACTGAACTATGGCTACACCTTC | CASSLTPTLNYGYTF | TRBV27 | . | . | TRBJ1-2 | 15
TGTGCCACCAGTGACCGGGTCCTAACAGGCGGGGAGCTGTTTTTT | CATSDRVLTGGELFF | TRBV24-1 | . | . | TRBJ2-2 | 15
TGTGCCAGCAGCTCCCAACCAGGCAGCACCTACGAGCAGTACTTC | CASSSQPGSTYEQYF | TRBV11-2 | . | . | TRBJ2-7 | 15
TGTGCCATCAGTGACGGTAGGGAGACCCAGTACTTC | CAISDGRETQYF | TRBV10-3 | . | . | TRBJ2-5 | 12
TGTGCCAGCAGCAGCGACAACAATCAGCCCCAGCATTTT | CASSSDNNQPQHF | TRBV6-5 | . | . | TRBJ1-5 | 13
TGCGCCAGCAGCGAAACCACAGGGGGGACTAATTCACCCCTCCACTTT | CASSETTGGTNSPLHF | TRBV5-1 | TRBD1 | once | TRBJ1-6 | 16
TGTGCCAGCAGCGTGAACATGGGAACTGAAGCTTTCTTT | CASSVNMGTEAFF | TRBV9 | . | . | TRBJ1-1 | 13
TGCGCCAGCAGCTTGACGGGGGGGCTGACAGATACGCAGTATTTT | CASSLTGGLTDTQYF | TRBV5-1 | TRBD2 | . | TRBJ2-3 | 15
TGTGCCAGTAGTACGAACGCGGAAGTCAATTCACCCCTCCACTTT | CASSTNAEVNSPLHF | TRBV19 | . | . | TRBJ1-6 | 15
TGTGCCAGTAGTGTACAGGGGACCATTCGCAATCAGCCCCAGCATTTT | CASSVQGTIRNQPQHF | TRBV19 | TRBD1 | . | TRBJ1-5 | 16
TGTGCCAGCAGCGTGGCAGGTACTAATGAAAAACTGTTTTTT | CASSVAGTNEKLFF | TRBV9 | . | . | TRBJ1-4 | 14